The clone carrying this T cell receptor beta chain was counted ten times or more. Different DNA sequences within this sample yield the same CDR3. Germline V gives CDR1 SEHNR, CDR2 FQNEAQ (reference sequence). The CDR3 extends over 14 amino acids. The V end was cut by 5 bases, the J end by 2 bases, with 11 bases between. With sequencing, the targeted depth ranged from 1 in 200,000 to 1 in 1 million T cells. Repertoires were generated with immunoSEQ multiplex PCR, while TCRdb's copy carries only in-frame clones and drops some. The sample yields over 45,000 clones, around 60% seen once. The data belong to a study of cytotoxic CD8 clonotypes in ibrutinib-treated CLL.

The sequence derives from a human donor with chronic lymphocytic leukemia. The chain couples TRBV7-9 to TRBJ2-3; perhaps TRBD1 as D (6 bases). The material sequenced was PBMCs, taken after 24 months of ibrutinib treatment. This CDR3 is CASSLGQNTDTQYF. In DNA, the CDR3 is TGTGCCAGCAGCCTTGGACAGAACACAGATACGCAGTATTTT.